Below, one TCR beta chain is given with its context. This record comes from a study of cytomegalovirus exposure and HLA in healthy donors. In the PCR, 60 Vbeta and 13 Jbeta primers were used. The table came from immunoSEQ multiplex PCR; TCRdb's copy has only in-frame clones and leaves some out. This specimen shows around 210,000 clones; the ten leading clones hold around 1.1%. Sequenced: PBMCs. The receptor was isolated from a girl aged 2 to 9 in good health and CMV-seropositive.

The CDR3 here is CASSLLGAGSYEQYF. The CDR3 coding sequence is TGTGCCAGCAGCTTACTAGGTGCGGGGTCCTACGAGCAGTACTTC. The rearrangement uses TRBV7-2 and TRBJ2-7; D is possibly TRBD2 (6 bases). The germline gives CDR1 SGHTA, CDR2 FQGNSA. This CDR3 has 15 amino acids. V was shortened by 2 bases and J by 1 base, with 12 bases between the two germline ends.